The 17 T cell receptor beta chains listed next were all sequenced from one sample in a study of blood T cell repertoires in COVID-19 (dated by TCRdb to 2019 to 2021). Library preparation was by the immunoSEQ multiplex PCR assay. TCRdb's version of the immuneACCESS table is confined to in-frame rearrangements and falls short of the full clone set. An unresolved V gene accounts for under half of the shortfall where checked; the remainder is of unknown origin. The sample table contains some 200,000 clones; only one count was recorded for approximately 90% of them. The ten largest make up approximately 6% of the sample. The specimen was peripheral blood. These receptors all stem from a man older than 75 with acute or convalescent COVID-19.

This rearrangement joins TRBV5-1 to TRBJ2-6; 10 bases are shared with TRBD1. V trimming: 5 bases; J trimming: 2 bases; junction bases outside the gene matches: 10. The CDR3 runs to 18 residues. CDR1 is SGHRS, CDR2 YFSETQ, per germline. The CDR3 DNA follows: TGCGCCAGCAGTCCTCGGAGACAGGGGGCGACTGGGGCCAACGTCCTGACTTTC. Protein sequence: CASSPRRQGATGANVLTF.

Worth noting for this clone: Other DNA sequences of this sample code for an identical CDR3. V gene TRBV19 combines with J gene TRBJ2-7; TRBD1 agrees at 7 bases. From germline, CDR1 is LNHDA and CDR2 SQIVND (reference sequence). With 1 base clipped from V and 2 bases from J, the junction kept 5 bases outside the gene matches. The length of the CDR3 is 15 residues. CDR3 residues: CASSIGAGGPYEQYF. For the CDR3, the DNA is TGTGCCAGTAGTATAGGGGCAGGGGGACCCTACGAGCAGTACTTC.

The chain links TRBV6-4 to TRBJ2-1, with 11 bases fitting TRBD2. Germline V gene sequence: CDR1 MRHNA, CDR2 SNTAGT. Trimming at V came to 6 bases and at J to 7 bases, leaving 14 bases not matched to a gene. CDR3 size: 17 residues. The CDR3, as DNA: TGTGCCAGCAGGGCACGGATAGCGGGAGGGCCTTGGAATGAGCAGTTCTTC. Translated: CASRARIAGGPWNEQFF.

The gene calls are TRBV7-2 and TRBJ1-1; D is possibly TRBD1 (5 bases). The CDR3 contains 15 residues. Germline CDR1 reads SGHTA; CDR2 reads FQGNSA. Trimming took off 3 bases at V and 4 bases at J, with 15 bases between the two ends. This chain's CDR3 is CASSFGGALGTEAFF. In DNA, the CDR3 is TGTGCCAGCAGCTTTGGAGGGGCGCTGGGCACTGAAGCTTTCTTT.

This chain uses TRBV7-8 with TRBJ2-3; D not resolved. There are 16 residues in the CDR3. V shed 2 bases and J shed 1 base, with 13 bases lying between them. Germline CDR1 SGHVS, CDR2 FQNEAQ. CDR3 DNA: TGTGCCAGCAGCTTACTAAATTCGCCTGGCACAGATACGCAGTATTTT. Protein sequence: CASSLLNSPGTDTQYF.

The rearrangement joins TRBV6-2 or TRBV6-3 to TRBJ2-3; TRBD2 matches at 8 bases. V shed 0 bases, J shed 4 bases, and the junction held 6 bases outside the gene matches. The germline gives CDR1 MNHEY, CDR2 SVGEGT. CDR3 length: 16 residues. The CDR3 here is CASSYSLTSVADTQYF. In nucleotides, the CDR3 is TGTGCCAGCAGTTACTCCTTGACTAGCGTGGCAGATACGCAGTATTTT.

CDR3: CSASELAGANEQFF. The CDR3 DNA reads TGCAGTGCTAGTGAACTAGCGGGAGCGAATGAGCAGTTCTTC. The J gene is TRBJ2-1, the V gene TRBV20-1; 11 nucleotides agree with TRBD2. Germline CDR1 DFQATT, CDR2 SNEGSKA (reference sequence). Trimming cost V 3 bases and J 7 bases; bases outside gene matches: 5. This CDR3 has 14 amino acids.

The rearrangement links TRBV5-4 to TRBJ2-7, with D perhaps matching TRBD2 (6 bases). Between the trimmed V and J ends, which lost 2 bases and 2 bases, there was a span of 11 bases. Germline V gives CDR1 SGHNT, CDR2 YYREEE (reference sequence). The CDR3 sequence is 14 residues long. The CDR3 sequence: CASSFTAGTYEQYF. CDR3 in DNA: TGTGCCAGCAGCTTTACAGCGGGTACCTACGAGCAGTACTTC.

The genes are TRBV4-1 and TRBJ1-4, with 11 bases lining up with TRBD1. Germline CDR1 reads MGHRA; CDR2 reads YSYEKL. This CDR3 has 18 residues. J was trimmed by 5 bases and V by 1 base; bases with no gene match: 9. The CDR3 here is CASSQAQFGDRGNEKLFF. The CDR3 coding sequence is TGCGCCAGCAGCCAAGCTCAATTCGGGGACAGGGGGAATGAAAAACTGTTTTTT.

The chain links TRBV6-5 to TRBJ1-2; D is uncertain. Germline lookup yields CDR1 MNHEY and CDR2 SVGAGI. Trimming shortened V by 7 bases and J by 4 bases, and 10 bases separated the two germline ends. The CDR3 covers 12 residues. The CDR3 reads CASKRNLYGYTF. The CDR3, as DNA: TGTGCCAGCAAGAGGAATCTCTATGGCTACACCTTC.

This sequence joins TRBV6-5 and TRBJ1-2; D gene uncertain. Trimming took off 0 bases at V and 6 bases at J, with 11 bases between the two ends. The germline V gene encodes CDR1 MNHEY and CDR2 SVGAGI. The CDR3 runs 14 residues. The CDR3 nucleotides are TGTGCCAGCAGTTACTCCACCGCCCGGGATGGCTACACCTTC. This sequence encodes CASSYSTARDGYTF.

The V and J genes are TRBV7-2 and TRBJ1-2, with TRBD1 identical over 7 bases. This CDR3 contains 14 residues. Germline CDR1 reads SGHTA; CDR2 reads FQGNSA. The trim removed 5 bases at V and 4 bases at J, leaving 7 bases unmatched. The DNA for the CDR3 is TGTGCCAGCAGCCCAATCGGACAGGTCTATGGCTACACCTTC. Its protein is CASSPIGQVYGYTF.

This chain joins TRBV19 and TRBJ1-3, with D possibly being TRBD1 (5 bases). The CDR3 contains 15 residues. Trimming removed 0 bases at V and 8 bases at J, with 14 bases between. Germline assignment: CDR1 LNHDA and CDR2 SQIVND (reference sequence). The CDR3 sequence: CASSIEKGVRDTIYF. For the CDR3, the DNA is TGTGCCAGTAGTATAGAAAAAGGGGTCAGAGACACCATATATTTT.

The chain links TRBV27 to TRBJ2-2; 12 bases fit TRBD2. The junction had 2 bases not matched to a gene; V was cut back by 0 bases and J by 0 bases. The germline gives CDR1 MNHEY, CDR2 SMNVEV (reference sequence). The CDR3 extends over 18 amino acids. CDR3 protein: CASSLSRLAGANTGELFF. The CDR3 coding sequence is TGTGCCAGCAGTTTATCCCGACTAGCGGGAGCGAACACCGGGGAGCTGTTTTTT.

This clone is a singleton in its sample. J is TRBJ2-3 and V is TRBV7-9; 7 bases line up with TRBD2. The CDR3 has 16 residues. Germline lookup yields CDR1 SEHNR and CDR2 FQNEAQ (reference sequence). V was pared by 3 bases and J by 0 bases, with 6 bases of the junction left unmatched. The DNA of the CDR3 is TGTGCCAGCAGCTTTTCTAGTAGCGGGAGCACAGATACGCAGTATTTT. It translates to CASSFSSSGSTDTQYF.

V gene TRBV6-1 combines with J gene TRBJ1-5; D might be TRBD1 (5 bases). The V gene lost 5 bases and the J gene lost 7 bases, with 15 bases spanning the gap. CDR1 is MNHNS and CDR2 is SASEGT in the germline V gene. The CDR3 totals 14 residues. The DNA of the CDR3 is TGTGCCAGCAGTTATTCCGGAGGGGCCCAGCCCCAGCATTTT. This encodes CASSYSGGAQPQHF.

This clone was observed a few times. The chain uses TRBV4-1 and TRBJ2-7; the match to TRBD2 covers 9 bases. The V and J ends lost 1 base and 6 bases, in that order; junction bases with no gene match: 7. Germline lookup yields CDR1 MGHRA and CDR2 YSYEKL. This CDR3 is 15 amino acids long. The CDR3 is CASSQVETSGSEQYF. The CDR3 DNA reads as TGCGCCAGCAGCCAAGTCGAGACTAGCGGATCCGAGCAGTACTTC.